The clone carrying this TCR beta chain has just a few counts. What it binds is unknown. The whole isolated RNA underwent reverse transcription, so sequencing captured expressed TCRB transcripts. Sequencing was performed with immunoSEQ multiplex PCR; in TCRdb, only in-frame clones are kept and a portion is missing. Of roughly 250,000 clones listed, 20% are singletons. From germline, CDR1 is KGHSH and CDR2 LQKENI. This CDR3 comprises 16 residues. V lost 3 bases and J lost 1, with 12 bases in between. This record comes from a study of beta chain features in type 1 diabetes. The overall study: All samples together contributed 90 million to 110 million sorted cells for examination. Study-wide results and caveats: TCRB repertoires of naive, central memory and Treg cells appeared more similar among patients than among healthy donors. Among all four CD4+ subsets, Type 1 diabetes patients had TCRB CDR3s that were moderately but significantly shorter.

Source material: naive CD4+ T cells from blood. This TCR was sampled from a woman aged 40 to 50 with type 1 diabetes. V gene TRBV18 combines with J gene TRBJ2-2; D is unclear. The CDR3 is CASSPSDILNTGELFF. CDR3 nucleotide sequence: TGTGCCAGCTCACCCTCAGACATCCTGAACACCGGGGAGCTGTTTTTT.